The 8 T cell receptor beta chains in this list originate from one sample, sequenced in a study of cytomegalovirus exposure and HLA in healthy donors. PCR used 60 Vbeta primers and 13 Jbeta primers. Repertoires were generated with immunoSEQ multiplex PCR, while TCRdb's copy carries only in-frame clones and drops some. The table includes approximately 91,000 clones, more than 55% detected once. The sequencing sample was made of PBMCs. The receptors originated from a human donor in good health.

V gene TRBV7-2 combines with J gene TRBJ1-2; maybe TRBD1 (5 bases). The CDR3 consists of 11 residues. Trimming pared 4 bases from V and 7 bases from J, leaving 7 bases between. Per germline, CDR1 SGHTA and CDR2 FQGNSA. In DNA form, the CDR3 reads TGTGCCAGCAGCTCCCAGGGTGGCTACACCTTC. Translating it yields CASSSQGGYTF.

The V gene is TRBV7-2, the J gene TRBJ2-1; 14 bases fit TRBD2. V shed 0 bases, J shed 3 bases, and the junction held 1 base outside the gene matches. Germline lookup yields CDR1 SGHTA and CDR2 FQGNSA. This CDR3 has 17 amino acids. CDR3 nucleotides: TGTGCCAGCAGCTTAGCTGGGACTAGCGGGGGCTACAATGAGCAGTTCTTC. Its protein is CASSLAGTSGGYNEQFF.

The chain carries TRBV4-3 and TRBJ2-6, with a tentative D call TRBD2 (5 bases). Germline V gene lookup returns CDR1 LGHNA and CDR2 YSLEER. The CDR3 extends over 17 amino acids. Trimming took off 0 bases at V and 0 bases at J, with 9 bases between the two ends. CDR3 coding DNA: TGCGCCAGCAGCCAAGAGGCGGGTTTCTCTGGGGCCAACGTCCTGACTTTC. This translates into CASSQEAGFSGANVLTF.

The table lists this clone with a few counts. This chain connects TRBV5-5 to TRBJ2-3, with 15 bases that match TRBD2. Germline V gene data show CDR1 as SGHKS and CDR2 as YYEKEE (reference sequence). V gave up 4 bases and J gave up 3 bases; unmatched junction bases: 6. The CDR3 runs 17 residues. CDR3 bases: TGTGCCAGCAGCCTCCGGACTAGCGGGGGGGCAACAGATACGCAGTATTTT. Residues: CASSLRTSGGATDTQYF.

The chain uses TRBV19 and TRBJ1-5, with D perhaps TRBD1 (5 bases). The CDR3 sequence is 15 residues long. The germline V gene encodes CDR1 LNHDA and CDR2 SQIVND (reference sequence). V was trimmed by 2 bases and J by 5 bases, leaving 13 bases between them. The CDR3, as DNA: TGTGCCAGTAGTATAACCAGGGTGGGCGATCAGCCCCAGCATTTT. It codes for CASSITRVGDQPQHF.

The chain employs TRBV6-6 and TRBJ2-7, with D possibly matching TRBD1 (6 bases). The CDR3 is 14 amino acids. Germline V lookup: CDR1 MNHNY, CDR2 SVGAGI (reference sequence). V gave up 5 bases and J gave up 0 bases, with 11 bases separating them. The CDR3 protein is CASSIEGDSYEQYF. The CDR3 DNA follows: TGTGCCAGCAGTATTGAGGGGGACTCCTACGAGCAGTACTTC.

This rearrangement joins TRBV5-6 to TRBJ2-7; D gene unclear. Germline V gene data show CDR1 as SGHDT and CDR2 as YYEEEE. Deletions cut 4 bases from V and 2 bases from J, with 13 bases between. The CDR3 length is 14 residues. CDR3 bases: TGTGCCAGCAGCCTTGGAGCCTTTGCCTACGAGCAGTACTTC. This encodes CASSLGAFAYEQYF.

This clone was counted once. The chain is built from TRBV7-8 and TRBJ2-7, with TRBD1 matching over 7 bases. With V trimmed by 10 bases and J by 6 bases, 15 bases remained unmatched. Germline V gives CDR1 SGHVS, CDR2 FQNEAQ. The CDR3 is made up of 14 amino acids. The DNA of the CDR3 is TGTGCCACCACTGTCGAACAGGGGTTCGGCGAGCAGTACTTC. Encoded protein: CATTVEQGFGEQYF.